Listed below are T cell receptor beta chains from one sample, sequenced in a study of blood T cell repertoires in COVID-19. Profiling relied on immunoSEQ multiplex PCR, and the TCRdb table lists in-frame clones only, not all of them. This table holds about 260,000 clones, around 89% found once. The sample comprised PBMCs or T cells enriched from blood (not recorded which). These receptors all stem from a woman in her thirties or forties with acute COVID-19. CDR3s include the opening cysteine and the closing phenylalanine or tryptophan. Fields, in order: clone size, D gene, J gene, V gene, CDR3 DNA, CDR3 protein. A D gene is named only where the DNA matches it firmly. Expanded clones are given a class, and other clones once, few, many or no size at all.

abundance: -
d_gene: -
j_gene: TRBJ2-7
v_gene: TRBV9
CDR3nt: TGTGCCAGCAGCGGTACAGTGTCCTACGAGCAGTACTTC
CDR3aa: CASSGTVSYEQYF

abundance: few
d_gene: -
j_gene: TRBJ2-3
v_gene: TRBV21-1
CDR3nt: TGTGCCAGCAGCCGTCCGGGACAGGGGATGGCAGATACGCAGTATTTT
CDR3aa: CASSRPGQGMADTQYF

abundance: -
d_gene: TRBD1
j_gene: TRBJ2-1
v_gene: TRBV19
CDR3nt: TGTGCCAGCGAGATGACAGGGGTGTTTGCCCCTAGCTCCTACAATGAGCAGTTCTTC
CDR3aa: CASEMTGVFAPSSYNEQFF

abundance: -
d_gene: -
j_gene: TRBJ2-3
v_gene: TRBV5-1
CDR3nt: TGCGCCAGCAGCTTGGGCCTAGCTGGCACAGATACGCAGTATTTT
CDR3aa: CASSLGLAGTDTQYF

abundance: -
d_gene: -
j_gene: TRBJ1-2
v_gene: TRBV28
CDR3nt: TGTGCCAGCAGCTCACCGGGGGTCCCTAACTATGGCTACACCTTC
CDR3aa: CASSSPGVPNYGYTF

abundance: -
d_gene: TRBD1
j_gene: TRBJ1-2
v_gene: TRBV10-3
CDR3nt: TGTGCCGCCACCGGGACAGAAGCTAACTATGGCTACACCTTC
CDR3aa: CAATGTEANYGYTF

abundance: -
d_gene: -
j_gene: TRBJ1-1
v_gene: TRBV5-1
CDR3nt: TGCGCCAGCAGGCTATCGGCGGGCGCGAACACTGAAGCTTTCTTT
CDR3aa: CASRLSAGANTEAFF

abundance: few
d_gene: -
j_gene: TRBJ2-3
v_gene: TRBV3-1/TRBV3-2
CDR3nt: TGTGCCAGCAGCCAAGGAGCGGTTAGCACAGATACGCAGTATTTT
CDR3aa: CASSQGAVSTDTQYF

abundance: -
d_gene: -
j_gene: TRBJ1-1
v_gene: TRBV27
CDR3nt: TGTGCCAGCAGTGCCCACCACTCGAACACTGAAGCTTTCTTT
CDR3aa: CASSAHHSNTEAFF

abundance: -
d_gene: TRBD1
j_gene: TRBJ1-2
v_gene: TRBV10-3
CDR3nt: TGTGCCATCAGTGAGGGGCGGGGGACAGGGAGCTATGGCTACACCTTC
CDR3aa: CAISEGRGTGSYGYTF

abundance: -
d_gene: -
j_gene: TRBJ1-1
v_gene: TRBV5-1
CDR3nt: TGCGCCAGCAGCTTGGATCCAGGGGCCGATATGAACACTGAAGCTTTCTTT
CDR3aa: CASSLDPGADMNTEAFF

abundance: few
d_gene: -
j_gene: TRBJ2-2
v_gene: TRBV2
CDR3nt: TGTGCCAGCAGTGAATGGGCAGCCGGGGAGCTGTTTTTT
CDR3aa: CASSEWAAGELFF

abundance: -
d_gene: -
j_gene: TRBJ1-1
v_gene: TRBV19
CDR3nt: TGTGCCAGTAGCCAGGCCAGTCAGGGTATTGAAGCTTTCTTT
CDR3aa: CASSQASQGIEAFF

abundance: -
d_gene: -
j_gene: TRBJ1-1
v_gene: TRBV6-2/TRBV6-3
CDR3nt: TGTGCCAGCAGTTACAATCTCGGGGAGGATGACACTGAAGCTTTCTTT
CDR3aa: CASSYNLGEDDTEAFF

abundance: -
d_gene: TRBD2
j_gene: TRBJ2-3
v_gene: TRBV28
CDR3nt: TGTGCCAGCAGTCACCACGGCGGGAGTGATTTAGATACGCAGTATTTT
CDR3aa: CASSHHGGSDLDTQYF

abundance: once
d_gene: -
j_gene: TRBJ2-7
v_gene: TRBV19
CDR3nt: TGTGCCAGTAGTATAGGGGGGGGCCAGTCCGAGCAGTACTTC
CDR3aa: CASSIGGGQSEQYF

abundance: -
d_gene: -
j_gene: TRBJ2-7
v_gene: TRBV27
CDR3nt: TGTGCCAGCAGTCCCTCCAGGACAGTATACGAGCAGTACTTC
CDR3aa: CASSPSRTVYEQYF

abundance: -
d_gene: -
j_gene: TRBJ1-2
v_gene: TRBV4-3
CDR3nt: TGCGCCAGCAGCCAGGGCAGGGGTTACTATGGCTACACCTTC
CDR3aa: CASSQGRGYYGYTF

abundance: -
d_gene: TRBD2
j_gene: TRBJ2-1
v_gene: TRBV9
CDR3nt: TGTGCCAGCAGCGCGCGACAGGGGGGGACTAGCGGGATAACATACAATGAGCAGTTCTTC
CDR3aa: CASSARQGGTSGITYNEQFF

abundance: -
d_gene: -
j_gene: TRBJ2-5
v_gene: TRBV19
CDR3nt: TGTGCCAGTAGTACTCGGGACGGGAGAGAGACCCAGTACTTC
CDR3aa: CASSTRDGRETQYF

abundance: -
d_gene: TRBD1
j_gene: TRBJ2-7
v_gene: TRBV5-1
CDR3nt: TGCGCCAGCACCATCGGGACAGGGCTCTACGAGCAGTACTTC
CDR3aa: CASTIGTGLYEQYF

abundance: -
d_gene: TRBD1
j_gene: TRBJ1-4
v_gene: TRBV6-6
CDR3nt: TGTGCCAGCAGCCGATTGGGGACAGGGTACGGAACTAATGAAAAACTGTTTTTT
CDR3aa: CASSRLGTGYGTNEKLFF

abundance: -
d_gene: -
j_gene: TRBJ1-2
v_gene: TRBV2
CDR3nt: TGTGCCAGCACCAGCTCCAGGGTGCAAGGTGGCTACACCTTC
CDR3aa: CASTSSRVQGGYTF

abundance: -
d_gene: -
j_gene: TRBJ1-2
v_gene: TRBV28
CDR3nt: TGTGCCAGCAGTCGTTATGACAGCCTTTTCGGCTACACCTTC
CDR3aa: CASSRYDSLFGYTF

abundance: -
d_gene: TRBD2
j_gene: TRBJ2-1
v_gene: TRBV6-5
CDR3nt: TGTGCCAGCAATGTGGCGGGAGGCGCCTACAATGAGCAGTTCTTC
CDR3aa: CASNVAGGAYNEQFF

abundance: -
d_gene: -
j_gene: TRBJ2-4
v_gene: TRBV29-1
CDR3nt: TGCAGCGTTGTGGACGGGATCGACATTCAGTACTTC
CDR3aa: CSVVDGIDIQYF

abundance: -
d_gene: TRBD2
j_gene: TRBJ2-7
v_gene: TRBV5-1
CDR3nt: TGCGCCAGCAGTCGGACTAGCGGAACCTACGAGCAGTACTTC
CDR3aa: CASSRTSGTYEQYF

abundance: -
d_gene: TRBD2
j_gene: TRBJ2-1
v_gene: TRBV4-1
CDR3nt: TGCGCCAGCAGCCAAGGGGTAGGCCGCGCGGGAGGGCAGGGCAATGAGCAGTTCTTC
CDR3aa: CASSQGVGRAGGQGNEQFF

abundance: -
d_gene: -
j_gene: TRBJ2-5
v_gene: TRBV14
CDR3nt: TGTGCCAGCAGCAGGATAGCGGCGACGGAGACCCAGTACTTC
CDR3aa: CASSRIAATETQYF

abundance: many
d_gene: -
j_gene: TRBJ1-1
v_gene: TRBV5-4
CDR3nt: TGTGCCAGCAGCTTGGGGATGGTGGGGAGGACTGAAGCTTTCTTT
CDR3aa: CASSLGMVGRTEAFF

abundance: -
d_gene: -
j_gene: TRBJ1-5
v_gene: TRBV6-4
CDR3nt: TGTGCCAGCAGTGAATCGGGGGGCAATCAGCCCCAGCATTTT
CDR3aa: CASSESGGNQPQHF

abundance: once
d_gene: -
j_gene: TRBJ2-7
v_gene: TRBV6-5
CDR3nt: TGTGCCAGCAGTTACTCCCCTAGCTCCTACGAGCAGTACTTC
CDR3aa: CASSYSPSSYEQYF

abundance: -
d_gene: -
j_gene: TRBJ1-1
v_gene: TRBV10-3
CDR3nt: TGTGCCATCAGTACCAACAAAGGACAACCGAACACTGAAGCTTTCTTT
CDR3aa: CAISTNKGQPNTEAFF

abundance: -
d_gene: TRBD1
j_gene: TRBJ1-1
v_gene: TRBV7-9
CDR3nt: TGTGCCAGCAGCTCGACAGGGCTGAACACTGAAGCTTTCTTT
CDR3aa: CASSSTGLNTEAFF

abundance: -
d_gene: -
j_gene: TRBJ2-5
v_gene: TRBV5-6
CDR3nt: TGTGCCAGCAGCGCCACTGAAAGAATCCGATTCCAAGAGACCCAGTACTTC
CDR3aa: CASSATERIRFQETQYF

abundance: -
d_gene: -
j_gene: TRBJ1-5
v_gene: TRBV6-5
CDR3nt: TGTGCCAGCAGTTACGACGGGAATCAGCCCCAGCATTTT
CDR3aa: CASSYDGNQPQHF

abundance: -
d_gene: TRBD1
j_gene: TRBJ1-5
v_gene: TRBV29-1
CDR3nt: TGCAGCGTTGTTCTCGGACAGGGCATCAATCAGCCCCAGCATTTT
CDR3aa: CSVVLGQGINQPQHF

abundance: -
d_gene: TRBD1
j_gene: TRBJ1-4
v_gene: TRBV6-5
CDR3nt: TGTGCCAGCCACTCCGGACAGGGTCGCGAAAAACTGTTTTTT
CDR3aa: CASHSGQGREKLFF

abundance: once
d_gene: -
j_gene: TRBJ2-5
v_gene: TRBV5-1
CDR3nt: TGCGCCAGCAGCCTTTACTTAGAAGAGACCCAGTACTTC
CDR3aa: CASSLYLEETQYF

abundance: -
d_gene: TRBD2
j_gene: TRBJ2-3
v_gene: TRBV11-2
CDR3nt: TGTGCCAGCAGCTTACCGCTAGCGGGAGGATATTATTTT
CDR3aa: CASSLPLAGGYYF

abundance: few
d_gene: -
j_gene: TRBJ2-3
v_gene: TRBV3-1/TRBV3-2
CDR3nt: TGTGCCAGCAGCCAAGGGGGACTTAGCACAGATACGCAGTATTTT
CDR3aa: CASSQGGLSTDTQYF

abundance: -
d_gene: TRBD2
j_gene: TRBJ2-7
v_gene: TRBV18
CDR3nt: TGTGCCAGCTCCCCCGGACTCAGCAAAGCGGGAGGACTCGAGCAGTACTTC
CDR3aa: CASSPGLSKAGGLEQYF

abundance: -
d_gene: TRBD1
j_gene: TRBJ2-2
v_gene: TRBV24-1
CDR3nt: TGTGCCACCAGTGATTTAAGCCGGGACAGGCCGGTGGACACCGGGGAGCTGTTTTTT
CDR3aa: CATSDLSRDRPVDTGELFF

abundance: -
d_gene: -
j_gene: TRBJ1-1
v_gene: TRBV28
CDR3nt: TGTGCCAGCAGTTCGACAGGATCGTGGACTGAAGCTTTCTTT
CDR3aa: CASSSTGSWTEAFF

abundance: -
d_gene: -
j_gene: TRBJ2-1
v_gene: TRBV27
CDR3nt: TGTGCCAGCAGCCCCTCAGGGAACTCCTACAATGAGCAGTTCTTC
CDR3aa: CASSPSGNSYNEQFF

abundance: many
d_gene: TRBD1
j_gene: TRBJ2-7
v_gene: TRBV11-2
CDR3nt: TGTGCCAGCAGCTCCGCTCCCAGGGGGCGATCTTCCTACGAGCAGTACTTC
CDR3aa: CASSSAPRGRSSYEQYF

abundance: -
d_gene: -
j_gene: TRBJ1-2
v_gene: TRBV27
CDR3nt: TGTGCCAGCAGTTTTGTCGGGGTGGGAGGCTACACCTTC
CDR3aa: CASSFVGVGGYTF

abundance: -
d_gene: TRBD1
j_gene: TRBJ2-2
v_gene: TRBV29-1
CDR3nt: TGCAGCGGTGACAGGGGGAACACCGGGGAGCTGTTTTTT
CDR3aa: CSGDRGNTGELFF

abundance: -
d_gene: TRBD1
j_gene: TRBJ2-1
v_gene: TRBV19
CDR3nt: TGTGCCAGTAGTATGCTCGGGGACAGGAAAGACAATGAGCAGTTCTTC
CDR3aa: CASSMLGDRKDNEQFF

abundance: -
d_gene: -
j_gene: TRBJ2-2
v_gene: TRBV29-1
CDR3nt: TGCAGCGTTGAAGGAGGTGGCGGGGAGCTGTTTTTT
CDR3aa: CSVEGGGGELFF

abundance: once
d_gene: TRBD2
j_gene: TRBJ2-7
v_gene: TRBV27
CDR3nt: TGTGCCAGCACCCAAGCGGGATATAGCTCCTACGAGCAGTACTTC
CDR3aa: CASTQAGYSSYEQYF

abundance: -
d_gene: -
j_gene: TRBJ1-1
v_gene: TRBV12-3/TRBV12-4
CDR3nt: TGTGCCAGCCGGGGAGTTTGGTTCACTGAAGCTTTCTTT
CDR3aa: CASRGVWFTEAFF

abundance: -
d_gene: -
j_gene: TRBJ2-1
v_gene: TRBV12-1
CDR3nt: TGTGCCAGCAGCTCCGGGACTAGCGGGAGGGCCTGGTACAATGAGCAGTTCTTC
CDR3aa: CASSSGTSGRAWYNEQFF

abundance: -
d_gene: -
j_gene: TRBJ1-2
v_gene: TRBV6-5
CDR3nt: TGTGCCAGCTGGACAAGAGATAACTATGGCTACACCTTC
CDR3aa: CASWTRDNYGYTF

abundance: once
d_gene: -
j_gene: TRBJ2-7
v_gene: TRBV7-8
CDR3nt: TGTGCCAGCAGCTTAAGGGGGGGGCGGGAATTTTCCTACGAGCAGTACTTC
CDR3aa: CASSLRGGREFSYEQYF